This T cell receptor beta chain was recovered during a study of T-cell reconstitution after alpha-beta-depleted transplantation in children. This clonotype was counted only a few times. As it was prepared, the TCRbeta library received unique molecular identifiers. TCRdb recomputed calls from the PCR reads with MiXCR, one row per CDR3 protein. The sample consists of around 700,000 distinct CDR3 sequences, 10% to 15% of them appearing once. Trimming cost V 3 bases and J 6 bases, with 14 bases left between them. CDR1 and CDR2 from the germline V gene are LGHDT and YNNKEL (reference sequence). The CDR3 is made up of 14 amino acids.

This TCR derives from a girl aged 2-10 years with congenital amegakaryocytic thrombocytopenia, due to receive a stem cell transplant. The chain employs TRBV3-1 and TRBJ1-1, with D possibly being TRBD1 (6 bases). Source: PBMCs, taken before TCRalphabeta/CD19-depleted stem cell transplant. The CDR3 sequence is CASSHGQLRSEAFF. CDR3 coding DNA: TGTGCCAGCAGCCACGGACAGCTGAGGTCTGAAGCTTTCTTT.